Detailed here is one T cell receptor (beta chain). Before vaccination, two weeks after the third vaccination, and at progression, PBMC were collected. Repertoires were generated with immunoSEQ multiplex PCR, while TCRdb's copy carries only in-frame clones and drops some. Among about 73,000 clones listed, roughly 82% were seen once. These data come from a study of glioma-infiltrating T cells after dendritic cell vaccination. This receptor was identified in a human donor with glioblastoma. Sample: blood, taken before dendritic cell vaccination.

The CDR3 loop is CASSPLAGLEAFF. CDR3 DNA sequence: TGTGCCAGCAGCCCACTTGCAGGACTTGAAGCTTTCTTT. The chain combines TRBV7-2 with TRBJ1-1; the D is unclear. From germline, CDR1 is SGHTA and CDR2 FQGNSA. The germline V and J ends were trimmed by 5 bases and 7 bases, with 14 bases remaining between them. CDR3 length equals 13 residues.